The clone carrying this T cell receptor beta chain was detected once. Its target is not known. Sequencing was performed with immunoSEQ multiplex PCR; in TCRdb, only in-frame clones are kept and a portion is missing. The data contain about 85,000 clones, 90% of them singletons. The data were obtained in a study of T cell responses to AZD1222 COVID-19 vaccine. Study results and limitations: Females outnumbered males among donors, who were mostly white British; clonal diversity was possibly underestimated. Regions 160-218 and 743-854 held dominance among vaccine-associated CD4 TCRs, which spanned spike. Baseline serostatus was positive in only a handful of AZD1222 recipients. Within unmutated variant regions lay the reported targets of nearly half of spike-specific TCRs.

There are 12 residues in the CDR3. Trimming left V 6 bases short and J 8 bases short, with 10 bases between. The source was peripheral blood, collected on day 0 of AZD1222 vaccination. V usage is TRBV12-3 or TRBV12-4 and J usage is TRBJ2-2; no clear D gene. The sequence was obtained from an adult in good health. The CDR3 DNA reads TGTGCCAGCAGCCGCCCATCTGGGGAGCTGTTTTTT. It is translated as CASSRPSGELFF.